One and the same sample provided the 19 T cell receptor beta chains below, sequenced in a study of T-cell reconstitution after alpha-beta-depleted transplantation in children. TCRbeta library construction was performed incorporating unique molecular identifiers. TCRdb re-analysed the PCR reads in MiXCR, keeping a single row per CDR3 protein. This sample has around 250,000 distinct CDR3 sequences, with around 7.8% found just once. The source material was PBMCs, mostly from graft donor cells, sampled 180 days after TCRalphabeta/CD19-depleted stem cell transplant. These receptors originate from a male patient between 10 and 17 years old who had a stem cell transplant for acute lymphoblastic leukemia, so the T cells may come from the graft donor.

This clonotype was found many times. CDR3 sequence reads: CAISVDFSGVDTQYF. CDR3 in DNA: TGTGCCATCAGTGTGGACTTCTCAGGCGTAGATACGCAGTATTTT. The genes are TRBV10-3 and TRBJ2-3; possible D gene TRBD2, 5 bases. The V and J ends lost 4 bases and 5 bases respectively, with 16 bases between them. The CDR3 totals 15 residues. CDR1 is ENHRY, CDR2 SYGVKD, per germline.

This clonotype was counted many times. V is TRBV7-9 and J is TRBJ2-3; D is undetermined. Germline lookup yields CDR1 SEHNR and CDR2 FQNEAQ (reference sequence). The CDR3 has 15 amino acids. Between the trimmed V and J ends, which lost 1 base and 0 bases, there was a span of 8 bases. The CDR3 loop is CASSLGQTSTDTQYF. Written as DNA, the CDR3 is TGTGCCAGCAGCTTAGGACAAACAAGCACAGATACGCAGTATTTT. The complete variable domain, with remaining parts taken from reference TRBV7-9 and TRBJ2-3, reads DTGVSQNPRHKITKRGQNVTFRCDPISEHNRLYWYRQTLGQGPEFLTYFQNEAQLEKSRLLSDRFSAERPKGSFSTLEIQRTEQGDSAMYLCASSLGQTSTDTQYFGPGTRLTVL.

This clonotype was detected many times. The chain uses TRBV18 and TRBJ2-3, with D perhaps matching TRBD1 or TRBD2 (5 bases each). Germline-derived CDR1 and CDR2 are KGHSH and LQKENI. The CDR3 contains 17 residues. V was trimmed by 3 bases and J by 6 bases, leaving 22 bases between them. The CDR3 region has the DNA TGTGCCAGCTCACCTGCCAGGATGGGACGCCTGGCGGATACGCAGTATTTT. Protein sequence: CASSPARMGRLADTQYF.

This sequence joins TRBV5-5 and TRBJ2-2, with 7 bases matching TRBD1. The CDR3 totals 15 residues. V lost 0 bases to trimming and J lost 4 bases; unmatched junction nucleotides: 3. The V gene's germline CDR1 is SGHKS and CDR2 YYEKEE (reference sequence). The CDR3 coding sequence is TGTGCCAGCAGCTTGGGAGGGGGCCCCACCGGGGAGCTGTTTTTT. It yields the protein CASSLGGGPTGELFF.

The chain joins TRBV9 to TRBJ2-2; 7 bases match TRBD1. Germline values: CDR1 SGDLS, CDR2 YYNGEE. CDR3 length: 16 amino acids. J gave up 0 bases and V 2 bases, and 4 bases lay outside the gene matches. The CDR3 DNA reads TGTGCCAGCAGCGTCAGACAGGGAACGAACACCGGGGAGCTGTTTTTT. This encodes CASSVRQGTNTGELFF.

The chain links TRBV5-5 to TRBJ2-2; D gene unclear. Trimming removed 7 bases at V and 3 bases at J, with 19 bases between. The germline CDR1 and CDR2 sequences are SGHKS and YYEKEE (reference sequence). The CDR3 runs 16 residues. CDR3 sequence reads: CASFKTGLWDTGELFF. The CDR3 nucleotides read TGTGCCAGCTTCAAAACCGGTCTTTGGGACACCGGGGAGCTGTTTTTT.

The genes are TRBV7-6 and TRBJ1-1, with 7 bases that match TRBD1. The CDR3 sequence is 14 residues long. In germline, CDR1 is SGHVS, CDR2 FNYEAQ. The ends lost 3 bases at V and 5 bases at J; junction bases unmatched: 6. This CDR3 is CASSFDRAQTEAFF. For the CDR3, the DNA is TGTGCCAGCAGCTTTGACAGGGCGCAGACTGAAGCTTTCTTT. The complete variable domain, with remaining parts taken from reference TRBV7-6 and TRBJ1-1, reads GAGVSQSPRYKVTKRGQDVALRCDPISGHVSLYWYRQALGQGPEFLTYFNYEAQQDKSGLPNDRFSAERPEGSISTLTIQRTEQRDSAMYRCASSFDRAQTEAFFGQGTRLTVV.

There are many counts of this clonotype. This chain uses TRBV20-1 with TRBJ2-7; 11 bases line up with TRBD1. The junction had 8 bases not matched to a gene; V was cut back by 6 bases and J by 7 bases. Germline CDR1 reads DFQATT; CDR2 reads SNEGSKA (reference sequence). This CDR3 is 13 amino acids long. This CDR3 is CSASGQGAGEQYF. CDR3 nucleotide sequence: TGCAGTGCCTCCGGACAGGGGGCGGGGGAGCAGTACTTC.

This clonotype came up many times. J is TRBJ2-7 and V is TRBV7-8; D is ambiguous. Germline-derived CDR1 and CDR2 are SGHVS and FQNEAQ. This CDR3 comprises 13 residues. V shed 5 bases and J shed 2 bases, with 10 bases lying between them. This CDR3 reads CASSRVLAYEQYF. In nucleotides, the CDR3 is TGTGCCAGCAGCCGGGTTCTGGCCTACGAGCAGTACTTC. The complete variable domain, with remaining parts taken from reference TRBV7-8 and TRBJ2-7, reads GAGVSQSPRYKVAKRGQDVALRCDPISGHVSLFWYQQALGQGPEFLTYFQNEAQLDKSGLPSDRFFAERPEGSVSTLKIQRTQQEDSAVYLCASSRVLAYEQYFGPGTRLTVT.

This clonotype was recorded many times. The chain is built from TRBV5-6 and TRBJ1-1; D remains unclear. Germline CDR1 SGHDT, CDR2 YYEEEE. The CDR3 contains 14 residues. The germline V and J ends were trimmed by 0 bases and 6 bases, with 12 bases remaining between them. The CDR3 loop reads CASSLGTGYPEAFF. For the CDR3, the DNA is TGTGCCAGCAGCTTGGGGACGGGGTACCCTGAAGCTTTCTTT.

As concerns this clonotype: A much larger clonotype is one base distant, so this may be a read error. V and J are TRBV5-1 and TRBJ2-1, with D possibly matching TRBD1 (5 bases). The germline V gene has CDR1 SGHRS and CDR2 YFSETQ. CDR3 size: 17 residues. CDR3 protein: CASSHGQKSRSYNEHFF. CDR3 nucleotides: TGCGCCAGCAGCCACGGACAAAAGTCGAGGTCCTACAATGAGCATTTCTTC.

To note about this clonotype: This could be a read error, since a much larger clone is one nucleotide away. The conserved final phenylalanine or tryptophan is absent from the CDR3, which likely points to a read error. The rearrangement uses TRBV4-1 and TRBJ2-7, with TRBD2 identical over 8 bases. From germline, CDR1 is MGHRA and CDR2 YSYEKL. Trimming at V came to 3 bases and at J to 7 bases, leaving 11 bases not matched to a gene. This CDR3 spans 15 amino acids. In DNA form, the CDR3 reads TGCGCCAGCAGCCATGCCACCGGGACTAGATCAGAGCAGTACTAC. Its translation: CASSHATGTRSEQYY.

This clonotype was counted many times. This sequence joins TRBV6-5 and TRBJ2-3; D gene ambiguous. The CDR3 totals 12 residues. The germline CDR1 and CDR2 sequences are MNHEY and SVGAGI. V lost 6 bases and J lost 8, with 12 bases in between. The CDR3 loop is CASRKGFATQYF. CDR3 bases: TGTGCCAGCAGAAAGGGCTTTGCTACGCAGTATTTT.

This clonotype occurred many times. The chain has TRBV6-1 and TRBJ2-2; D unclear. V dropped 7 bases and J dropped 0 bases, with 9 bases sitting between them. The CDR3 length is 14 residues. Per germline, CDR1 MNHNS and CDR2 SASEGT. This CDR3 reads CASTYGPNTGELFF. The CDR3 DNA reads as TGTGCCAGCACCTACGGACCGAACACCGGGGAGCTGTTTTTT.

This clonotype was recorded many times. The CDR3 is CSVRGRTGELFF. The CDR3 DNA is TGCAGCGTTCGGGGGCGCACCGGGGAGCTGTTTTTT. The chain links TRBV29-1 to TRBJ2-2; D is perhaps TRBD1 or TRBD2 (6 bases each). There are 12 residues in the CDR3. Germline V lookup: CDR1 SQVTM, CDR2 ANQGSEA. With 5 bases removed from V and 4 bases from J, the gap between germline ends came to 8 bases.

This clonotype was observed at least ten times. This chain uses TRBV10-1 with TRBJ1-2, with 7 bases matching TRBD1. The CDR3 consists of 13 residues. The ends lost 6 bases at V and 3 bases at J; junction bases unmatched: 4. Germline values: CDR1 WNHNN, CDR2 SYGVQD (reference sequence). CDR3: CASSQGVDYGYTF. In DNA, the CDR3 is TGCGCCAGCAGCCAGGGGGTTGACTATGGCTACACCTTC.

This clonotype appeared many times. The CDR3 here is CASSLWGALGGTEAFF. The CDR3 DNA reads TGTGCCAGCAGCTTATGGGGGGCGTTGGGTGGCACTGAAGCTTTCTTT. This chain uses TRBV7-3 with TRBJ1-1; D is perhaps TRBD1 (6 bases). The V end was cut by 2 bases, the J end by 4 bases, with 17 bases between. CDR3 length equals 16 residues. Germline V gives CDR1 SGHTA, CDR2 FQGTGA.

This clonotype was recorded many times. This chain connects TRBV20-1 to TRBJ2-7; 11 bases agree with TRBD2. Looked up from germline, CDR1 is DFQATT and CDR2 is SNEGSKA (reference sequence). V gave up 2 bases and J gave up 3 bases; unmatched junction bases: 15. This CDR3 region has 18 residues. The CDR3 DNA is TGCAGTGCTAGACTAGCGGGGGGACCCCAACGCCCGCGCTACGAGCAGTACTTC. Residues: CSARLAGGPQRPRYEQYF.

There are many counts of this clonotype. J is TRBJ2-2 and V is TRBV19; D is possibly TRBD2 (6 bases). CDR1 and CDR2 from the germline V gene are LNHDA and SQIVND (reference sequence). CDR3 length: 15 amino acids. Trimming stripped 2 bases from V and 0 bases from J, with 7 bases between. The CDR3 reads CASSIREANTGELFF. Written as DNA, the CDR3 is TGTGCCAGTAGTATAAGGGAGGCGAACACCGGGGAGCTGTTTTTT. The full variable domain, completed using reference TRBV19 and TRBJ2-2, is DGGITQSPKYLFRKEGQNVTLSCEQNLNHDAMYWYRQDPGQGLRLIYYSQIVNDFQKGDIAEGYSVSREKKESFPLTVTSAQKNPTAFYLCASSIREANTGELFFGEGSRLTVL.